This TCR beta chain appears in the sequencing data of a study of shared clonotypes between healthy human individuals. Findings of the study overall: Rarefaction analysis demonstrated incomplete sorted-subset sequencing notwithstanding large depth.

The protocol was immunoSEQ multiplex PCR, while the TCRdb copy is restricted to in-frame clones and leaves out a portion. The sample consists of around 1.1 million clones, approximately 77% of them appearing once. This CDR3 has 11 amino acids. Per the germline V gene, CDR1 is DFQATT and CDR2 is SNEGSKA (reference sequence). V was shortened by 4 bases and J by 3 bases, with 7 bases between the two germline ends. A word on this clone: Its antigen is undetermined.

The chain couples TRBV20-1 to TRBJ2-7; no clear D. Sequences were obtained from memory CD4+ T cells from PBMCs. The subset here: CD45RA-negative fraction. This sequence originates from a young man in good health. Some clones in this sample may be carry-over from other donors' samples. CDR3 sequence: CSATTFYEQYF. DNA of the CDR3: TGCAGTGCTACTACCTTCTACGAGCAGTACTTC.